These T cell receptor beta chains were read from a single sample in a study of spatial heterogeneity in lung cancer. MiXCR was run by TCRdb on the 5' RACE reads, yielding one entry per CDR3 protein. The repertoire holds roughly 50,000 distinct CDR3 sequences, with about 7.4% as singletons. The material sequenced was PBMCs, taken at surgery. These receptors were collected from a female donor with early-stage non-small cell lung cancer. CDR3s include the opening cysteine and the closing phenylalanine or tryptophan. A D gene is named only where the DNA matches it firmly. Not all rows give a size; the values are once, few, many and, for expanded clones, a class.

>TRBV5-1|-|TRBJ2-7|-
CASSLYGGAAYEQYF
TGCGCCAGCAGCTTGTATGGGGGGGCGGCCTACGAGCAGTACTTC
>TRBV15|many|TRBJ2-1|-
CATSRGQQSNEQFF
TGTGCCACCAGCAGAGGGCAGCAAAGCAATGAGCAGTTCTTC
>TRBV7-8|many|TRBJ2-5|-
CASSLVGGLDQYF
TGTGCCAGCAGCTTAGTCGGGGGGCTGGACCAGTACTTC
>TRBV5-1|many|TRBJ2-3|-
CASSLALGGVSNTDTQYF
TGCGCCAGCAGCTTGGCTTTGGGCGGGGTGTCGAACACAGATACGCAGTATTTT
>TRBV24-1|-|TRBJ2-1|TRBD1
CATSEPRTGVNEQFF
TGTGCCACCAGTGAACCAAGGACAGGGGTCAATGAGCAGTTCTTC
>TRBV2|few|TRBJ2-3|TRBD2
CALIAGGTDTQYF
TGTGCCTTGATAGCGGGGGGCACAGATACGCAGTATTTT
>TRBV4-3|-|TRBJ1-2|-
CASSQGGFDGYTF
TGCGCCAGCAGCCAAGGGGGCTTTGATGGCTACACCTTC
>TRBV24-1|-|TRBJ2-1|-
CATSDSTTSGNEQFF
TGTGCCACCAGTGATTCGACTACGTCGGGCAATGAGCAGTTCTTC
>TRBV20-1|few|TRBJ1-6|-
CSAPEGGALAPNSPLHF
TGCAGTGCTCCAGAGGGAGGGGCTCTGGCCCCTAATTCACCCCTCCACTTT
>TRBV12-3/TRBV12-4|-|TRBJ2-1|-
CASSTGGNNEQFF
TGTGCCAGCAGTACCGGGGGAAACAATGAGCAGTTCTTC
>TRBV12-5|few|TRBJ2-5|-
CASGLVQGSIGGFQETQYF
TGTGCTAGTGGTTTGGTACAGGGCTCAATAGGGGGTTTTCAAGAGACCCAGTACTTC
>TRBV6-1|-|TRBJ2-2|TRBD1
CASSELAGGFNGELFF
TGTGCCAGCAGTGAATTGGCAGGGGGCTTTAACGGGGAGCTGTTTTTT
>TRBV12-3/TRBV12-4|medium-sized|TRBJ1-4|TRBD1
CASTSSVQGAEKLFF
TGTGCCAGCACCTCCTCGGTCCAGGGGGCAGAAAAACTGTTTTTT
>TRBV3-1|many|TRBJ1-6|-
CASSHRGNNSPLHF
TGTGCCAGCAGCCATAGGGGGAATAATTCACCCCTCCACTTT
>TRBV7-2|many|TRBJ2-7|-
CASSFSYEQYF
TGTGCCAGCAGTTTTTCATACGAGCAGTACTTC
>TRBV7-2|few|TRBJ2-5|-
CASRNNRGGETQYF
TGTGCCAGCAGAAATAACAGGGGAGGGGAGACCCAGTACTTC
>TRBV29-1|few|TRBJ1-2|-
CSARQEVYGYTF
TGCAGCGCCCGACAGGAGGTCTATGGCTACACCTTC
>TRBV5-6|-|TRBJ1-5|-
CASSRRSGVGNQPQHF
TGTGCCAGCAGCAGAAGGTCGGGGGTGGGCAATCAGCCCCAGCATTTT
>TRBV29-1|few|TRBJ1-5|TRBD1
CSVSQGGNQPQHF
TGCAGCGTCTCTCAGGGGGGCAATCAGCCCCAGCATTTT
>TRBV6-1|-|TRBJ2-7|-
CASSATGGGIDEQYF
TGTGCCAGCAGTGCTACAGGGGGAGGGATCGACGAGCAGTACTTC
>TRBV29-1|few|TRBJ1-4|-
CSVGFRVDNEKLFF
TGCAGCGTTGGCTTCAGGGTGGATAATGAAAAACTGTTTTTT
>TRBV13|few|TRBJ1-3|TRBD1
CASSLRQGTGNTIYF
TGTGCCAGCAGCTTAAGACAGGGGACTGGAAACACCATATATTTT
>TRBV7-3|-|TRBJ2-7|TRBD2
CASSLYAGGSYEQYF
TGTGCCAGCAGCTTATACGCGGGGGGCTCCTACGAGCAGTACTTC
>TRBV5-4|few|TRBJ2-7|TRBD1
CASRSGQGTPYEQYF
TGTGCCAGCAGATCGGGACAGGGAACACCCTACGAGCAGTACTTC
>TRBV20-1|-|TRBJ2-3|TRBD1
CSARVPSHRGRNTQYF
TGCAGTGCTAGGGTCCCATCGCACAGGGGGCGGAATACGCAGTATTTT
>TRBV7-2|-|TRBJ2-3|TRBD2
CASSLVLAGSTDTQYF
TGTGCCAGCAGCTTAGTACTAGCGGGGAGCACAGATACGCAGTATTTT
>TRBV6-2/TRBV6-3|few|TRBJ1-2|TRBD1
CASSTTGVNYGYTF
TGTGCCAGCAGTACTACAGGGGTCAACTATGGCTACACCTTC
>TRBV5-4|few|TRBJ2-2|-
CASSFRGGGELFF
TGTGCCAGCAGCTTTAGGGGTGGCGGGGAGCTGTTTTTT
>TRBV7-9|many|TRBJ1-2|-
CASSLETVYGYTF
TGTGCCAGCAGCTTAGAGACGGTCTATGGCTACACCTTC
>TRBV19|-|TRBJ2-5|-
CASSVDVARQETQYF
TGTGCCAGTAGTGTCGATGTCGCCAGACAAGAGACCCAGTACTTC
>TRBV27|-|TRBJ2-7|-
CASSLGSGAVYEQYF
TGTGCCAGCAGTTTAGGGTCGGGGGCGGTGTACGAGCAGTACTTC
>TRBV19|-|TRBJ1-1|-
CASSTTSNTEAFF
TGTGCCAGTAGTACAACATCAAACACTGAAGCTTTCTTT
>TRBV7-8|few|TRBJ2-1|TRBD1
CASIPPLRDRAYNEQFF
TGTGCCAGCATCCCCCCACTCCGGGACAGGGCCTACAATGAGCAGTTCTTC
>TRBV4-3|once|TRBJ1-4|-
CASSQECGGCEKLFF
TGCGCCAGCAGCCAAGAGTGCGGGGGCTGTGAAAAACTGTTTTTT
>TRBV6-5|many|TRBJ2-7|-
CASRPDSEGSYEQYF
TGTGCCAGCAGACCCGACAGTGAGGGCTCCTACGAGCAGTACTTC
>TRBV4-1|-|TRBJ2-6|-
CASSQDRGQNSGANVLTF
TGCGCCAGCAGCCAAGACAGGGGCCAGAACTCTGGGGCCAACGTCCTGACTTTC
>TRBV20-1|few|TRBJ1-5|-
CSAATTKGNQPQHF
TGCAGTGCCGCGACTACCAAGGGCAATCAGCCCCAGCATTTT
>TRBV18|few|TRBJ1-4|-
CASSPDRDNEKLFF
TGTGCCAGCTCACCCGACAGAGATAATGAAAAACTGTTTTTT
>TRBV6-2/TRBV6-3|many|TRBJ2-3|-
CASSYYPKFTDTQYF
TGTGCCAGCAGTTACTATCCCAAATTCACAGATACGCAGTATTTT
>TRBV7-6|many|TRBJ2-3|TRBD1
CASSLIGTGDADTQYF
TGTGCCAGCAGCTTAATAGGGACAGGGGACGCAGATACGCAGTATTTT